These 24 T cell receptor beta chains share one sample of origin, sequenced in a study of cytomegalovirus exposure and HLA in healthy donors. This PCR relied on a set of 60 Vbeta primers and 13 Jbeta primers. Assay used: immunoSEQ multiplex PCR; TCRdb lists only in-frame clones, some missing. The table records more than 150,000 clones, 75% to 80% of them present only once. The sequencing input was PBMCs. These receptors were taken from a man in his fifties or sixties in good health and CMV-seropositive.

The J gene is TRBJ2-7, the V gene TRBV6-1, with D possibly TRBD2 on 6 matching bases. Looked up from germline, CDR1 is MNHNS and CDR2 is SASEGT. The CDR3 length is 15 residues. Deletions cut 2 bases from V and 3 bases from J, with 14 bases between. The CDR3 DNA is TGTGCCAGCAGTGAAATTAACGGGAGCCACTACGAGCAGTACTTC. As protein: CASSEINGSHYEQYF.

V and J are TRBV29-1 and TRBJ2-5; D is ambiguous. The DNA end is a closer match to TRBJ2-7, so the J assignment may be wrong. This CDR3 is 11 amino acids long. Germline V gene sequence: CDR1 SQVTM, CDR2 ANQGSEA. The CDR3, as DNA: TGCAGCGTTGAAGACGCCACCGAGCAGTACTTC. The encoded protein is CSVEDATEQYF.

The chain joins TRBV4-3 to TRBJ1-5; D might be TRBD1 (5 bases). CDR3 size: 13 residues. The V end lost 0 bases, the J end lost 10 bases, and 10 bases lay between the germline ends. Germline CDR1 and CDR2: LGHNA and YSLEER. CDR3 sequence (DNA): TGCGCCAGCAGCCAAGATCTTAGGGGACCCCAGCATTTT. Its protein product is CASSQDLRGPQHF.

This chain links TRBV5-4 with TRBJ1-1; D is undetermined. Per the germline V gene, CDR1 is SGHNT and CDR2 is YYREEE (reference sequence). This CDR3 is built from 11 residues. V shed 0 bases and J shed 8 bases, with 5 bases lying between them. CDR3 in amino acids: CASSLGVEAFF. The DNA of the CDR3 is TGTGCCAGCAGCTTGGGCGTCGAAGCTTTCTTT.

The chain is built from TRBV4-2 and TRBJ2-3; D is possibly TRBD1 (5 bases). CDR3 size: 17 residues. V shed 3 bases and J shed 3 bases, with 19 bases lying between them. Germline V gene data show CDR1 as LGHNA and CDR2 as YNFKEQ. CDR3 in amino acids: CASSQATKSGWTDTQYF. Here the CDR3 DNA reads TGTGCCAGCAGCCAGGCCACTAAATCAGGGTGGACAGATACGCAGTATTTT.

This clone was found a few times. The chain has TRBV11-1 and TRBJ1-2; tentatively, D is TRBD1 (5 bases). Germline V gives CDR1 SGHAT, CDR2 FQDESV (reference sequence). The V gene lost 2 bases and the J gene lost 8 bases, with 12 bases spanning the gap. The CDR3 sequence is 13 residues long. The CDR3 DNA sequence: TGTGCCAGCAGCTTACCGGACGGGGGAGGCTACACCTTC. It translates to CASSLPDGGGYTF.

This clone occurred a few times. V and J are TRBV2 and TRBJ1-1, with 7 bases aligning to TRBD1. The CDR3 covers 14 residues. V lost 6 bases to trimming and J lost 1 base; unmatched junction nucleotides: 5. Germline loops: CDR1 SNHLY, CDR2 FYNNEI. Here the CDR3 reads CASRGTERNTEAFF. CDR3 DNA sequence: TGTGCCAGCAGGGGGACAGAACGGAACACTGAAGCTTTCTTT. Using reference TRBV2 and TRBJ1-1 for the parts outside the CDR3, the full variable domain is EPEVTQTPSHQVTQMGQEVILRCVPISNHLYFYWYRQILGQKVEFLVSFYNNEISEKSEIFDDQFSVERPDGSNFTLKIRSTKLEDSAMYFCASRGTERNTEAFFGQGTRLTVV.

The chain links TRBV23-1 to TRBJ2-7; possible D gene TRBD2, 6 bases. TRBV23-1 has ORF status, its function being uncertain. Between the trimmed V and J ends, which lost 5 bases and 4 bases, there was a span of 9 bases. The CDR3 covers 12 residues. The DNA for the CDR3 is TGCGCCAGCAGTTTTAGCGGATACGAGCAGTACTTC. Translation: CASSFSGYEQYF.

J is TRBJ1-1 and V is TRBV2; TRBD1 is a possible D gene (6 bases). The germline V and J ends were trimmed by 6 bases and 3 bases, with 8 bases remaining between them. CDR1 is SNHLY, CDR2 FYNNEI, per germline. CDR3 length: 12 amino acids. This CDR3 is CASRDSYTEAFF. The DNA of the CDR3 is TGTGCCAGCAGGGACAGTTACACTGAAGCTTTCTTT.

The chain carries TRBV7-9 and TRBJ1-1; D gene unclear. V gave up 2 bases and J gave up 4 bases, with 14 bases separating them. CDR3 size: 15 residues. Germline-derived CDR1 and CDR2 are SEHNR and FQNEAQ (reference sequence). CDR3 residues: CASSLSGARGTEAFF. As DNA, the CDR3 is TGTGCCAGCAGCTTAAGCGGTGCAAGAGGCACTGAAGCTTTCTTT.

This CDR3 reads CASSLPHRGDYNEQFF. CDR3 in DNA: TGTGCCAGCAGCCTACCCCACAGGGGGGACTACAATGAGCAGTTCTTC. The chain uses TRBV14 and TRBJ2-1; TRBD1 matches 8 bases. Germline CDR1 is SGHDN and CDR2 is FVKESK. The CDR3 totals 16 residues. After removal of 4 bases from V and 3 bases from J, the junction contained 8 bases not matched to a gene. Supplemented by reference TRBV14 and TRBJ2-1, the full variable domain reads EAGVTQFPSHSVIEKGQTVTLRCDPISGHDNLYWYRRVMGKEIKFLLHFVKESKQDESGMPNNRFLAERTGGTYSTLKVQPAELEDSGVYFCASSLPHRGDYNEQFFGPGTRLTVL.

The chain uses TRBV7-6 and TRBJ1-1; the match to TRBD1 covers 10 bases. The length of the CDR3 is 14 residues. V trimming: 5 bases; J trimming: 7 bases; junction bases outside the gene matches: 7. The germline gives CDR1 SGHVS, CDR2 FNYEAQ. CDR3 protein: CASSRETGGLEAFF. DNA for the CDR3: TGTGCCAGCAGCCGGGAGACAGGGGGCCTTGAAGCTTTCTTT.

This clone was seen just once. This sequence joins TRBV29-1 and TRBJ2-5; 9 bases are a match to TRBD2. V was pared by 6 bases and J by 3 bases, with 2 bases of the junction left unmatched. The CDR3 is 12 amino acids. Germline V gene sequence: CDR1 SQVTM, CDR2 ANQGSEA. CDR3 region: CSVSSGEETQYF. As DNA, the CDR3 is TGCAGCGTCTCTAGCGGGGAAGAGACCCAGTACTTC.

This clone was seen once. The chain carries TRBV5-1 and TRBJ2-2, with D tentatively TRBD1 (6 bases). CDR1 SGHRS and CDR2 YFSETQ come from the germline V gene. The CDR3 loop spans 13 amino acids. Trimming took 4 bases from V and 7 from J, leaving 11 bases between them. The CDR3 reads CASSVQGNGELFF. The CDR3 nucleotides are TGCGCCAGCAGCGTCCAGGGGAACGGGGAGCTGTTTTTT. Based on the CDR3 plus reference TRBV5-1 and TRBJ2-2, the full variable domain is KAGVTQTPRYLIKTRGQQVTLSCSPISGHRSVSWYQQTPGQGLQFLFEYFSETQRNKGNFPGRFSGRQFSNSRSEMNVSTLELGDSALYLCASSVQGNGELFFGEGSRLTVL.

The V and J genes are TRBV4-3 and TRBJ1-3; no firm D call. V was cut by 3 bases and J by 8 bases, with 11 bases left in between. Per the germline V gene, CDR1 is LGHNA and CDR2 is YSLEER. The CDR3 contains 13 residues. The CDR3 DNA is TGCGCCAGCAGCCAGTACCGGGAGGACACCATATATTTT. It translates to CASSQYREDTIYF.

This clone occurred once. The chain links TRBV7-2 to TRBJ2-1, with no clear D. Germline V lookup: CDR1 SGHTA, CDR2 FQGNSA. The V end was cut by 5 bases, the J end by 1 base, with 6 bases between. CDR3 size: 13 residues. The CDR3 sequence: CASSMRSYNEQFF. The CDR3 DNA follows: TGTGCCAGCAGCATGCGTTCCTACAATGAGCAGTTCTTC.

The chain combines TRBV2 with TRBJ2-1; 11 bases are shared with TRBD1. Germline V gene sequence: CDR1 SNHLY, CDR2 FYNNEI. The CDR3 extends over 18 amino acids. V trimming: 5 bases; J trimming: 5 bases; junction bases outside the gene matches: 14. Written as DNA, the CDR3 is TGTGCCAGCAGTTACGACCGGACAGGGGGCGGGAAGAACAATGAGCAGTTCTTC. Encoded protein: CASSYDRTGGGKNNEQFF. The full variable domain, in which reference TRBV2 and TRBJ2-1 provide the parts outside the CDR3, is EPEVTQTPSHQVTQMGQEVILRCVPISNHLYFYWYRQILGQKVEFLVSFYNNEISEKSEIFDDQFSVERPDGSNFTLKIRSTKLEDSAMYFCASSYDRTGGGKNNEQFFGPGTRLTVL.

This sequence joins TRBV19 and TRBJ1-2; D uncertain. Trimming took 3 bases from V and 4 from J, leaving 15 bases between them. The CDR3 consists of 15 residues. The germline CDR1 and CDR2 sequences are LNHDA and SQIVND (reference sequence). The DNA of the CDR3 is TGTGCCAGTAGTATCACCTCCGGAGGCCTCTATGGCTACACCTTC. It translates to CASSITSGGLYGYTF.

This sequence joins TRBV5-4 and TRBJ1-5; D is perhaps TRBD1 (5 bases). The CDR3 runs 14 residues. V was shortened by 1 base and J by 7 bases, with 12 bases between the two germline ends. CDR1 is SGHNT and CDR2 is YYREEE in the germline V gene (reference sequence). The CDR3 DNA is TGTGCCAGCAGCTTGAGGGGTAGTGAACAGCCCCAGCATTTT. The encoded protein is CASSLRGSEQPQHF.

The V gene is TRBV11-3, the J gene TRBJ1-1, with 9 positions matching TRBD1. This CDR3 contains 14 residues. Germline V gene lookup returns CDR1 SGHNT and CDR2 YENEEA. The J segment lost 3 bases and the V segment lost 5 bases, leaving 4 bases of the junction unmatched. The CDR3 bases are TGTGCCAGCAGCCCGGGACAGGGTTACACTGAAGCTTTCTTT. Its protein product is CASSPGQGYTEAFF.

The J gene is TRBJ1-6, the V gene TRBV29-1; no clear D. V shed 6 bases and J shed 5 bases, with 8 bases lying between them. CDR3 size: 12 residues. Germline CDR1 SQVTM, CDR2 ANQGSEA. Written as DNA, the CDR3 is TGCAGCGTCGGGGAACATAATTCACCCCTCCACTTT. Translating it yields CSVGEHNSPLHF.

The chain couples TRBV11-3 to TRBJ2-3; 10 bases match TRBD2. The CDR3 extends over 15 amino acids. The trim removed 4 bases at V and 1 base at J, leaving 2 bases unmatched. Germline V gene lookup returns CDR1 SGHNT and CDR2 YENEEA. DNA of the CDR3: TGTGCCAGCAGCTCGGGACTAGCGCGCACAGATACGCAGTATTTT. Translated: CASSSGLARTDTQYF.

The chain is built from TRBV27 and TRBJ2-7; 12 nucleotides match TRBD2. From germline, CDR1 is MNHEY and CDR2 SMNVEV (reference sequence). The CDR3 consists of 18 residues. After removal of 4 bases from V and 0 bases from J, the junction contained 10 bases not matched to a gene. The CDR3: CASSSSGTSGYTSYEQYF. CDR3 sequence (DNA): TGTGCCAGCAGTTCCTCGGGGACTAGCGGGTATACCTCCTACGAGCAGTACTTC.

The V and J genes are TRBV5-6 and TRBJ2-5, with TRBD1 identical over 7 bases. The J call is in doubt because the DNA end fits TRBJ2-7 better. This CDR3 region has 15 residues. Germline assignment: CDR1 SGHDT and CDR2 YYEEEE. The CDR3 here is CASSQRDSLSYEQYF. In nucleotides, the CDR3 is TGTGCCAGCAGCCAACGGGACAGTCTATCCTACGAGCAGTACTTC.